The T cell receptor beta chain under discussion was sequenced for a study of T cells in Graves' hyperthyroidism and ophthalmopathy. The overall study: Sampling of peripheral blood happened at initial diagnosis, prior to any treatment. Findings of the study overall: Most expanded thyroid clonotypes above 0.001 also appeared in blood. The model forecast ophthalmopathy, anticipating it by a median roughly 6.5 months before onset.

This clonotype appeared many times. The target antigen is unknown. Investigators excluded patients with uncontrolled infection, other autoimmune disease, pregnancy or lactation. The CDR3 totals 15 residues. Trimming took 2 bases from V and 7 from J, leaving 15 bases between them. The germline V gene has CDR1 KGHSH and CDR2 LQKENI. RNA transcripts gave rise to amplified TCR beta CDR3 regions. A set of HTBI primers served as the primers for a first-round RT-PCR of the TCR CDR3. In TCRdb, the multiplex PCR reads were re-called with MiXCR into one record per CDR3 protein. Seen here are hundreds of thousands of distinct CDR3 sequences, 16% observed once, and the top ten hold around 28%.

The chain uses TRBV18 and TRBJ2-1; D possibly corresponds to TRBD1 (6 bases). The sequence came from a woman aged 18-29 years with Graves' ophthalmopathy. What was sequenced was blood. CDR3 region: CASSPDRPTGNEQFF. The CDR3 nucleotides read TGTGCCAGCTCACCAGACCGACCAACAGGGAATGAGCAGTTCTTC.